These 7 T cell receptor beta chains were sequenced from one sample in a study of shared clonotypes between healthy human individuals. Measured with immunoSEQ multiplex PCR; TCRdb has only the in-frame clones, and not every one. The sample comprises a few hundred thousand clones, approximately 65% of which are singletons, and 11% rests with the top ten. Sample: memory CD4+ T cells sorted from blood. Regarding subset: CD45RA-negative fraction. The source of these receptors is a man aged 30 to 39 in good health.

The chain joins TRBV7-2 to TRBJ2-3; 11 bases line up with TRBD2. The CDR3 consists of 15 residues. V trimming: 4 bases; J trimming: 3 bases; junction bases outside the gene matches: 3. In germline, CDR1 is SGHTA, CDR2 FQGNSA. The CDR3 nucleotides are TGTGCCAGCAGCTCATGGACTAGCGGGACAGATACGCAGTATTTT. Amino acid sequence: CASSSWTSGTDTQYF.

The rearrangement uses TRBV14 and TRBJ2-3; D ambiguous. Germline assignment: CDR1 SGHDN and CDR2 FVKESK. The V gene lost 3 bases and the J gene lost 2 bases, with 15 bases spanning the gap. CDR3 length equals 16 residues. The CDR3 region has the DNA TGTGCCAGCAGCCATCGGCGCGGCCCTCTCACAGATACGCAGTATTTT. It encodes CASSHRRGPLTDTQYF.

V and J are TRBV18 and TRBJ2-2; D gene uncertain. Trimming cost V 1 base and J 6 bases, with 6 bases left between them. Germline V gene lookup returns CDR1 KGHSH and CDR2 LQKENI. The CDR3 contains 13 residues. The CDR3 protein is CASSPLRSGELFF. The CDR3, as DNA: TGTGCCAGCTCACCACTTAGGTCCGGGGAGCTGTTTTTT.

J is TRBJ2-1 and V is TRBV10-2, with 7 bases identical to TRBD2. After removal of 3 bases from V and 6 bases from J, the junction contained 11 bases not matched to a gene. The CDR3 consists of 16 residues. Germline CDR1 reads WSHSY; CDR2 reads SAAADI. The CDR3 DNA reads TGCGCCAGCAGTGATCGGGCGGGAGTACTCCTCAATGAGCAGTTCTTC. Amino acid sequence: CASSDRAGVLLNEQFF.

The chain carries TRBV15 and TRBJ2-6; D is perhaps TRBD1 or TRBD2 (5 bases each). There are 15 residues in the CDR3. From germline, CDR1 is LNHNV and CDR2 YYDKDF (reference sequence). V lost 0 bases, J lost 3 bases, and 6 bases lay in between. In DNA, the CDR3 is TGTGCCACCAGCAGAGATGGGGGTGGGGCCAACGTCCTGACTTTC. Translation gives CATSRDGGGANVLTF.

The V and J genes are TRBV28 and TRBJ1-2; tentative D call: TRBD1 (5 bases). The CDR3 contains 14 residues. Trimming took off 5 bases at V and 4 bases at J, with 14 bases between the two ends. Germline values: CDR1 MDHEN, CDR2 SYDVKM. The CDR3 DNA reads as TGTGCCAGCAGTACCTCGCCAGGGATCTATGGCTACACCTTC. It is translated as CASSTSPGIYGYTF.

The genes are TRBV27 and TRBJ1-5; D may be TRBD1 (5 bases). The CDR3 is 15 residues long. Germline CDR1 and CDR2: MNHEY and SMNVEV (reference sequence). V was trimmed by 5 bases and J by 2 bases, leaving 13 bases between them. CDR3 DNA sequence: TGTGCCAGCAGTACGTACGGGGCCCGCAATCAGCCCCAGCATTTT. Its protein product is CASSTYGARNQPQHF.